This passage covers 26 T cell receptor beta chains from one sample sequenced in a study of T cells in Graves' hyperthyroidism and ophthalmopathy. Template material for amplifying TCR beta CDR3 regions consisted of RNA transcripts. The HTBI primer set was used in a first-round RT-PCR of the TCR CDR3. TCRdb reprocessed the multiplex PCR reads via MiXCR and lists one record per CDR3 protein. The sample carries 450,000 to 550,000 distinct CDR3 sequences, less than 25% recorded once. Sample: blood. The receptors were gathered from a woman in her twenties or thirties with Graves' ophthalmopathy.

The gene calls are TRBV20-1 and TRBJ2-7, with TRBD1 matching 10 bases. Germline CDR1 and CDR2: DFQATT and SNEGSKA (reference sequence). The trim removed 6 bases at V and 7 bases at J, leaving 9 bases unmatched. This CDR3 is 13 amino acids long. The CDR3 region is CSASGTGVREQYF. In DNA form, the CDR3 reads TGCAGTGCGTCCGGGACAGGGGTAAGGGAGCAGTACTTC.

The table lists this clonotype with a count of one. Here the CDR3 reads CASSYNYGLAGITGELFF. In nucleotides, the CDR3 is TGTGCCAGCAGTTACAATTACGGACTAGCGGGGATCACCGGGGAGCTGTTTTTT. The chain links TRBV6-2 or TRBV6-3 to TRBJ2-2, with 12 bases that match TRBD2. The V gene end was trimmed by 2 bases and the J gene end by 4 bases; junction bases not matched to a gene: 8. CDR1 MNHEY and CDR2 SVGEGT come from the germline V gene. The CDR3 covers 18 residues.

This clonotype was counted many times. The J gene is TRBJ2-4, the V gene TRBV11-2, with D perhaps matching TRBD1 or TRBD2 (6 bases each). Trimming removed 1 base from V and 0 bases from J, with 13 bases in between. Germline V gene lookup returns CDR1 SGHAT and CDR2 FQNNGV. This CDR3 comprises 17 residues. The chain's CDR3 is CASSLVGGHLAKNIQYF. CDR3 bases: TGTGCCAGCAGCTTAGTGGGGGGACACTTAGCCAAAAACATTCAGTACTTC. The whole variable domain, remainder taken from reference TRBV11-2 and TRBJ2-4, is EAGVAQSPRYKIIEKRQSVAFWCNPISGHATLYWYQQILGQGPKLLIQFQNNGVVDDSQLPKDRFSAERLKGVDSTLKIQPAKLEDSAVYLCASSLVGGHLAKNIQYFGAGTRLSVL.

This clonotype was found many times. The chain carries TRBV18 and TRBJ1-2; 9 nucleotides align to TRBD1. Germline CDR1 KGHSH, CDR2 LQKENI. The junction had 6 bases not matched to a gene; V was cut back by 2 bases and J by 2 bases. The CDR3 has 16 amino acids. In DNA, the CDR3 is TGTGCCAGCTCACCATCCCCGGGACAGGGAAACTATGGCTACACCTTC. Amino acid sequence: CASSPSPGQGNYGYTF.

Many counts were recorded for this clonotype. V and J are TRBV7-9 and TRBJ2-5; 11 bases align to TRBD2. Germline lookup yields CDR1 SEHNR and CDR2 FQNEAQ (reference sequence). Trimming took 5 bases from V and 4 from J; bases not matched to a gene: 9. The CDR3 extends over 16 amino acids. DNA for the CDR3: TGTGCCAGCAGCCCCACAGAGACTAGCGGGGTAGAGACCCAGTACTTC. This codes for CASSPTETSGVETQYF.

V is TRBV12-5 and J is TRBJ2-7; possible D gene TRBD1, 6 bases. The CDR3 sequence is 15 residues long. From germline, CDR1 is LGHNT and CDR2 FRNRAP. V was trimmed by 5 bases and J by 3 bases, leaving 17 bases between them. CDR3 nucleotide sequence: TGTGCTAGTGGTCCAAACTACGACAGGCGCTACGAGCAGTACTTC. Translation gives CASGPNYDRRYEQYF.

This clonotype was counted a few times. This sequence joins TRBV5-1 and TRBJ2-5; D gene uncertain. The germline CDR1 and CDR2 sequences are SGHRS and YFSETQ. Trimming removed 0 bases from V and 3 bases from J, with 12 bases in between. The CDR3 sequence is 15 residues long. CDR3 DNA: TGCGCCAGCAGCTTGGGGGTAGTTATCGAAGAGACCCAGTACTTC. Translated, it gives CASSLGVVIEETQYF.

The rearrangement joins TRBV12-3 or TRBV12-4 to TRBJ2-7; 8 positions agree with TRBD1. The CDR3 runs to 13 residues. Trimming removed 5 bases from V and 8 bases from J; junction bases left unmatched: 8. This CDR3 reads CASSPNRGSKQYF. DNA of the CDR3: TGTGCCAGCAGTCCAAACAGGGGGTCGAAGCAGTACTTC.

This clonotype turned up a few times. The chain links TRBV6-2 or TRBV6-3 to TRBJ2-5; 12 bases match TRBD1. V was pared by 1 base and J by 5 bases, with 2 bases of the junction left unmatched. CDR3 length: 15 residues. From germline, CDR1 is MNHEY and CDR2 SVGEGT. CDR3 loop: CASSYWGQGAETQYF. The CDR3 DNA follows: TGTGCCAGCAGTTACTGGGGACAGGGGGCTGAGACCCAGTACTTC.

The sample holds many counts of this clonotype. CDR3 bases: TGTGCCAGCAGCTTAAACAGGGTTATCTACGAGCAGTACTTC. Translated: CASSLNRVIYEQYF. V gene TRBV11-2 combines with J gene TRBJ2-7; possibly TRBD1 for D (6 bases). V was shortened by 2 bases and J by 3 bases, with 11 bases between the two germline ends. The germline V gene has CDR1 SGHAT and CDR2 FQNNGV. CDR3 length equals 14 residues.

This chain links TRBV6-1 with TRBJ1-5; D may be TRBD1 (6 bases). The CDR3 sequence is 16 residues long. Trimming took off 2 bases at V and 3 bases at J, with 14 bases between the two ends. Germline CDR1 and CDR2: MNHNS and SASEGT. The CDR3 loop is CASSENSRGDNQPQHF. CDR3 nucleotide sequence: TGTGCCAGCAGTGAAAACTCCAGGGGAGACAATCAGCCCCAGCATTTT.

CDR3 nucleotides: TGTGCCAGCATTACCTCGGGCGGCAATCAGCCCCAGCATTTT. Protein sequence: CASITSGGNQPQHF. V is TRBV12-3 or TRBV12-4 and J is TRBJ1-5; D call uncertain. V shed 7 bases and J shed 2 bases, with 12 bases lying between them. The CDR3 runs 14 residues.

This clonotype was counted once. The chain is built from TRBV12-3 or TRBV12-4 and TRBJ1-5; D gene uncertain. CDR3 size: 15 residues. Trimming took 6 bases from V and 3 from J, leaving 15 bases between them. The chain's CDR3 is CASSLVALFNQPQHF. DNA for the CDR3: TGTGCCAGCAGCTTGGTCGCTCTTTTCAATCAGCCCCAGCATTTT.

This clonotype was counted many times. A much larger clone lies one base from this, so it may be a read error. The chain is built from TRBV12-3 or TRBV12-4 and TRBJ1-5, with D tentatively TRBD1 (5 bases). The CDR3 length is 16 residues. CDR3 DNA sequence: TGTACCAGCAGTCCGAAACAGGATCCTAGCAATCAGCCCCAGCATTTT. This encodes CTSSPKQDPSNQPQHF.

This clonotype showed up many times. This chain joins TRBV6-5 and TRBJ1-5, with a possible D match to TRBD1 (5 bases). Trimming shortened V by 6 bases and J by 7 bases, and 13 bases separated the two germline ends. The CDR3 has 13 residues. The V gene's germline CDR1 is MNHEY and CDR2 SVGAGI. CDR3 region: CASRRGDGQPQHF. CDR3 bases: TGTGCCAGCAGACGAGGGGATGGCCAGCCCCAGCATTTT.

This clonotype was observed many times. The chain joins TRBV2 to TRBJ2-5; D may be TRBD2 (5 bases). Trimming stripped 1 base from V and 5 bases from J, with 14 bases between. This CDR3 region has 15 residues. Looked up from germline, CDR1 is SNHLY and CDR2 is FYNNEI. Here the CDR3 reads CASSEEIAWEETQYF. The CDR3 DNA sequence: TGTGCCAGCAGTGAAGAGATAGCTTGGGAGGAGACCCAGTACTTC.

This clonotype was counted many times. The rearrangement joins TRBV7-8 to TRBJ2-7; no clear D. Trimming stripped 1 base from V and 9 bases from J, with 13 bases between. This CDR3 comprises 13 residues. Germline lookup yields CDR1 SGHVS and CDR2 FQNEAQ. CDR3 coding DNA: TGTGCCAGCAGCTTAGGGCCCGATGTTGGGCAGTACTTC. It codes for CASSLGPDVGQYF.

At least ten counts were recorded for this clonotype. The rearrangement uses TRBV4-2 and TRBJ1-1; D call uncertain. CDR3 length: 16 amino acids. Per the germline V gene, CDR1 is LGHNA and CDR2 is YNFKEQ. V was trimmed by 1 base and J by 1 base, leaving 13 bases between them. CDR3 in amino acids: CASSQVVGIGNTEAFF. CDR3 bases: TGTGCCAGCAGCCAAGTGGTGGGGATTGGGAACACTGAAGCTTTCTTT.

This clonotype has only a few counts. This sequence joins TRBV20-1 and TRBJ1-1; 12 positions match TRBD1. The CDR3 is 16 residues long. The V and J ends lost 6 bases and 0 bases, in that order; junction bases with no gene match: 8. CDR1 and CDR2 from the germline V gene are DFQATT and SNEGSKA (reference sequence). CDR3 bases: TGCAGTGCGACGGGACAGGGGGCGGCTCTGAACACTGAAGCTTTCTTT. This codes for CSATGQGAALNTEAFF.

The chain recombines TRBV2 with TRBJ2-7; 8 nucleotides line up with TRBD2. Germline CDR1 reads SNHLY; CDR2 reads FYNNEI. This CDR3 contains 13 residues. Unmatched junction bases numbered 5, after V lost 7 bases and J lost 3 bases. Here the CDR3 DNA reads TGTGCCAGCATGGGACTAGTCGTCTACGAGCAGTACTTC. It encodes CASMGLVVYEQYF.

This sequence joins TRBV6-5 and TRBJ1-1; D gene uncertain. V was shortened by 2 bases and J by 3 bases, with 13 bases between the two germline ends. CDR3 length equals 15 residues. CDR1 MNHEY and CDR2 SVGAGI come from the germline V gene. CDR3 DNA: TGTGCCAGCAGTTACAATGAACTTCCCCACACTGAAGCTTTCTTT. Translated: CASSYNELPHTEAFF.

This clonotype was seen many times. The chain uses TRBV2 and TRBJ2-2, with D perhaps being TRBD1 or TRBD2 (5 bases each). The CDR3 is made up of 14 amino acids. Between the trimmed V and J ends, which lost 7 bases and 3 bases, there was a span of 12 bases. In germline, CDR1 is SNHLY, CDR2 FYNNEI. Written as DNA, the CDR3 is TGTGCCAGCACACCCGGGGCCCACACCGGGGAGCTGTTTTTT. This codes for CASTPGAHTGELFF.

V gene TRBV20-1 combines with J gene TRBJ1-3, with TRBD1 identical over 9 bases. This CDR3 comprises 17 residues. Germline CDR1 and CDR2: DFQATT and SNEGSKA (reference sequence). V dropped 0 bases and J dropped 4; count of bases not matched to a gene: 10. CDR3 loop: CSARDSGAGTGGNTIYF. The CDR3 bases are TGCAGTGCTAGAGATTCAGGGGCCGGGACAGGGGGAAACACCATATATTTT.

The table lists this clonotype with many counts. This chain links TRBV12-3 or TRBV12-4 with TRBJ2-2; D is ambiguous. This CDR3 has 16 amino acids. V dropped 3 bases and J dropped 1 base, with 12 bases sitting between them. CDR3 in amino acids: CASSFERVQNTGELFF. CDR3 sequence (DNA): TGTGCCAGCAGTTTCGAAAGGGTTCAGAACACCGGGGAGCTGTTTTTT.

This clonotype was counted at least ten times. V gene TRBV5-1 combines with J gene TRBJ1-6; D may be TRBD1 (6 bases). This CDR3 is 15 amino acids long. Germline CDR1 reads SGHRS; CDR2 reads YFSETQ. Trimming took 1 base from V and 8 from J, leaving 13 bases between them. The CDR3 reads CASSLRSGVDSPLHF. In DNA, the CDR3 is TGCGCCAGCAGCTTGAGGTCAGGGGTGGATTCACCCCTCCACTTT.

The genes are TRBV4-1 and TRBJ2-7, with 7 bases that match TRBD1. The junction had 4 bases not matched to a gene; V was cut back by 5 bases and J by 0 bases. This CDR3 has 14 residues. CDR1 MGHRA and CDR2 YSYEKL come from the germline V gene. CDR3 loop: CASSGQANSYEQYF. CDR3 DNA: TGCGCCAGCAGCGGACAGGCGAACTCCTACGAGCAGTACTTC.